Sequencing of this TCR beta chain was carried out in a study of identical twins. cDNA carried unique molecular identifiers, and a universal primer site was added by template switching. Each CDR3 protein gets one entry after TCRdb re-called the 5' RACE reads with MiXCR. Here the sample spans about 340,000 distinct CDR3 sequences, around 9.7% being singletons. The length of the CDR3 is 20 residues. Germline V lookup: CDR1 SGHRS, CDR2 YFSETQ. The V and J ends lost 2 bases and 5 bases, in that order; junction bases with no gene match: 17. The TCR was taken from a woman in her fifties or sixties in good health. The sequenced material came from naive T cells sorted from blood. The chain links TRBV5-1 to TRBJ2-5; 14 positions agree with TRBD2. The CDR3 DNA follows: TGCGCCAGCAGCTTCTACAAGACCGGGACTAGCGGGAGACGAGGGGAGACCCAGTACTTC. Its protein product is CASSFYKTGTSGRRGETQYF.